These 27 T cell receptor beta chains were sequenced from one sample in a study of shared clonotypes between healthy human individuals. Only in-frame clones appear in the TCRdb table, and some are missing; sequencing was by immunoSEQ multiplex PCR. The sample holds 850,000 to 1,200,000 clones; about three quarters are singletons and the top ten take roughly 1.4%. Material: memory CD4+ T cells sorted from blood. The subset denotes: CD45RA-negative fraction. These receptors were taken from a man aged 18 to 35 in good health.

The chain employs TRBV9 and TRBJ1-6, with D unresolved. This CDR3 spans 15 amino acids. Germline lookup yields CDR1 SGDLS and CDR2 YYNGEE. V was clipped by 5 bases and J by 3 bases, with 12 bases between them. The CDR3 reads CASRRDDGYNSPLHF. The CDR3 DNA is TGTGCCAGCAGGCGTGACGACGGCTATAATTCACCCCTCCACTTT.

The chain combines TRBV5-4 with TRBJ2-7; 7 bases fit TRBD1. The CDR3 spans 16 residues. V shed 4 bases and J 0 bases; nucleotides not matched to a gene: 10. Germline CDR1 and CDR2: SGHNT and YYREEE (reference sequence). For the CDR3, the DNA is TGTGCCAGCAGCCGGACGACAGGGCCCAGCTCCTACGAGCAGTACTTC. This gives the protein CASSRTTGPSSYEQYF.

The rearrangement uses TRBV11-2 and TRBJ2-7; D ambiguous. Trimming stripped 5 bases from V and 4 bases from J, with 9 bases between. The length of the CDR3 is 12 residues. Looked up from germline, CDR1 is SGHAT and CDR2 is FQNNGV. The CDR3 region has the DNA TGTGCCAGCAGCCCGGCGAATTACGAGCAGTACTTC. Protein product: CASSPANYEQYF. Full variable domain (missing parts from reference TRBV11-2 and TRBJ2-7): EAGVAQSPRYKIIEKRQSVAFWCNPISGHATLYWYQQILGQGPKLLIQFQNNGVVDDSQLPKDRFSAERLKGVDSTLKIQPAKLEDSAVYLCASSPANYEQYFGPGTRLTVT.

The V gene is TRBV28, the J gene TRBJ1-5; D call uncertain. Trimming removed 6 bases at V and 10 bases at J, with 13 bases between. Germline-derived CDR1 and CDR2 are MDHEN and SYDVKM. The CDR3 runs to 12 residues. The CDR3 sequence: CASSLGSRPQHF. Here the CDR3 DNA reads TGTGCCAGCAGCCTAGGGTCTCGACCCCAGCATTTT.

Concerning this clone itself: A read error likely explains this, since a far larger clone differs by one base. The rearrangement links TRBV14 to TRBJ2-3; D unclear. Germline-derived CDR1 and CDR2 are SGHDN and FVKESK. Between the trimmed V and J ends, which lost 5 bases and 2 bases, there was a span of 5 bases. The CDR3 covers 12 residues. The CDR3 is CASSVYTDTQYF. CDR3 nucleotides: TGTGCCAGCAGCGTATACACAGATACGCAGTATTTT.

The chain links TRBV5-1 to TRBJ1-1, with 11 bases that match TRBD1. Trimming took 4 bases from V and 5 from J; bases not matched to a gene: 10. Germline assignment: CDR1 SGHRS and CDR2 YFSETQ. The CDR3 runs to 16 residues. CDR3 DNA: TGCGCCAGCAGCGGGGGACAGGGGGTCAGGGAGACTGAAGCTTTCTTT. Residues: CASSGGQGVRETEAFF.

This clone was detected only once. The J gene is TRBJ2-7, the V gene TRBV2, with unresolved D. This CDR3 region has 11 residues. Germline values: CDR1 SNHLY, CDR2 FYNNEI. The V gene lost 7 bases and the J gene lost 1 base, with 5 bases spanning the gap. The CDR3 nucleotides read TGTGCCAGCACCGTGTCCTACGAGCAGTACTTC. This codes for CASTVSYEQYF.

This clone was observed a single time. The chain has TRBV5-4 and TRBJ1-2, with 8 bases matching TRBD1. The CDR3 extends over 13 amino acids. Germline trimming cut 2 bases from V and 6 bases from J; bases unmatched to any gene: 3. CDR1 is SGHNT and CDR2 is YYREEE in the germline V gene (reference sequence). The CDR3 DNA sequence: TGTGCCAGCAGCTTACAGGGGGGCCATGGCTACACCTTC. Its protein is CASSLQGGHGYTF.

The chain combines TRBV2 with TRBJ2-7; D is perhaps TRBD1 (6 bases). The length of the CDR3 is 11 residues. The germline V gene encodes CDR1 SNHLY and CDR2 FYNNEI. Trimming removed 8 bases at V and 3 bases at J, with 8 bases between. CDR3 sequence: CASATGYEQYF. The CDR3 DNA reads TGTGCCAGCGCGACAGGCTACGAGCAGTACTTC.

V is TRBV5-4 and J is TRBJ2-5, with 8 bases lining up with TRBD2. Germline assignment: CDR1 SGHNT and CDR2 YYREEE (reference sequence). The CDR3 is made up of 15 amino acids. J gave up 5 bases and V 4 bases, and 10 bases lay outside the gene matches. CDR3 nucleotides: TGTGCCAGCAGCCCTGGGACTAGTGTTGGGGAGACCCAGTACTTC. The encoded protein is CASSPGTSVGETQYF.

The chain combines TRBV7-6 with TRBJ1-3; a weak D match, TRBD1 (5 bases). Germline CDR1 is SGHVS and CDR2 is FNYEAQ. The CDR3 is 17 amino acids. Trimming left V 2 bases short and J 4 bases short, with 18 bases between. DNA for the CDR3: TGTGCCAGCAGCTTACGGACGCAGGGCACCTCGGGAAACACCATATATTTT. As protein: CASSLRTQGTSGNTIYF.

This clone was observed a handful of times. The chain has TRBV19 and TRBJ1-2; TRBD1 might be the D (6 bases). The V gene lost 6 bases and the J gene lost 2 bases, with 13 bases spanning the gap. Germline-derived CDR1 and CDR2 are LNHDA and SQIVND (reference sequence). This CDR3 spans 14 amino acids. CDR3 sequence: CASSRTAPNYGYTF. The DNA for the CDR3 is TGTGCCAGTAGCCGGACAGCGCCGAACTATGGCTACACCTTC. Supplemented by reference TRBV19 and TRBJ1-2, the full variable domain reads DGGITQSPKYLFRKEGQNVTLSCEQNLNHDAMYWYRQDPGQGLRLIYYSQIVNDFQKGDIAEGYSVSREKKESFPLTVTSAQKNPTAFYLCASSRTAPNYGYTFGSGTRLTVV.

The V and J genes are TRBV6-1 and TRBJ2-1, with TRBD1 as a possible D gene (6 bases). Germline V gene lookup returns CDR1 MNHNS and CDR2 SASEGT. The CDR3 extends over 15 amino acids. The V and J ends lost 2 bases and 0 bases respectively, with 8 bases between them. DNA of the CDR3: TGTGCCAGCAGTGAATGGACAGCCTCCTACAATGAGCAGTTCTTC. Translating it yields CASSEWTASYNEQFF.

This chain links TRBV5-6 with TRBJ1-1, with D unresolved. The germline CDR1 and CDR2 sequences are SGHDT and YYEEEE. Trimming removed 2 bases from V and 1 base from J, with 6 bases in between. This CDR3 is built from 13 residues. The CDR3 spells CASSFRPNTEAFF. In DNA, the CDR3 is TGTGCCAGCAGCTTTCGACCGAACACTGAAGCTTTCTTT.

As for this clone: A much larger clone is a single base away; this may be a read error. Other DNA sequences of this sample code for an identical CDR3. The chain links TRBV5-1 to TRBJ2-5; tentatively, D is TRBD1 (6 bases). V was shortened by 2 bases and J by 3 bases, with 8 bases between the two germline ends. The CDR3 spans 13 residues. CDR1 is SGHRS and CDR2 is YFSETQ in the germline V gene. CDR3 amino acids: CASSLPGEETQYF. The CDR3 DNA follows: TGCGCCAGCAGCTTACCAGGGGAAGAGACCCAGTACTTC.

The CDR3 DNA follows: TGTGCAAGTCGCTTGGCCTGCTGGGAGCAGTACTTC. Protein: CASRLACWEQYF. The chain joins TRBV12-2 to TRBJ2-7; whether TRBD1, the table's D call, matches the DNA was not checked. TRBV12-2 is classified as a pseudogene. This CDR3 comprises 12 residues.

This sequence joins TRBV6-1 and TRBJ1-1; D perhaps matches TRBD1 (5 bases). V lost 6 bases and J lost 11, with 19 bases in between. The germline V gene has CDR1 MNHNS and CDR2 SASEGT. There are 13 residues in the CDR3. CDR3 protein: CASSEISGAEAFF. CDR3 nucleotides: TGTGCCAGCAGCGAGATCTCCGGGGCGGAGGCTTTCTTT.

This clone appeared a single time. J is TRBJ2-2 and V is TRBV10-3; 8 bases agree with TRBD1. Germline CDR1 and CDR2: ENHRY and SYGVKD. The ends lost 6 bases at V and 5 bases at J; junction bases unmatched: 8. There are 15 residues in the CDR3. CDR3 bases: TGTGCCATCAGCGACATGACAGGGGTTACCGGGGAGCTGTTTTTT. Residues: CAISDMTGVTGELFF.

This clone came up a few times. The J gene is TRBJ2-3, the V gene TRBV5-1; a weak D match, TRBD1 (6 bases). The CDR3 is made up of 15 amino acids. Trimming took off 4 bases at V and 0 bases at J, with 12 bases between the two ends. CDR1 and CDR2 from the germline V gene are SGHRS and YFSETQ. This chain's CDR3 is CASSPDRPSTDTQYF. The CDR3 DNA reads as TGCGCCAGCAGCCCGGACAGACCTAGCACAGATACGCAGTATTTT.

V gene TRBV27 combines with J gene TRBJ2-7; D may be TRBD2 (6 bases). Germline V gene sequence: CDR1 MNHEY, CDR2 SMNVEV (reference sequence). V dropped 3 bases and J dropped 5 bases, with 29 bases sitting between them. The CDR3 spans 19 residues. The chain's CDR3 is CASSLGPTDLTGEYNEQYF. For the CDR3, the DNA is TGTGCCAGCAGTTTGGGTCCGACAGATCTGACGGGAGAATACAACGAGCAGTACTTC.

The chain employs TRBV2 and TRBJ1-1; D is uncertain. In germline, CDR1 is SNHLY, CDR2 FYNNEI. The CDR3 is 14 residues long. V was clipped by 6 bases and J by 0 bases, with 11 bases between them. The CDR3 protein is CASRARGMNTEAFF. For the CDR3, the DNA is TGTGCCAGCAGGGCCCGGGGTATGAACACTGAAGCTTTCTTT.

As concerns this clone: A read error is possible here, since a much larger clone lies one base away. The chain is built from TRBV7-2 and TRBJ2-2; tentatively, D is TRBD1 (6 bases). CDR1 and CDR2 (germline): SGHTA, FQGNSA. This CDR3 contains 15 residues. The V end was cut by 2 bases, the J end by 3 bases, with 10 bases between. CDR3 nucleotides: TGTGCCAGCAGCTTATGGGCAGGGGACACCGGGGAGCTGTTTTTT. It yields the protein CASSLWAGDTGELFF.

J is TRBJ1-5 and V is TRBV28; D call uncertain. Per germline, CDR1 MDHEN and CDR2 SYDVKM. CDR3 length: 14 residues. V was trimmed by 4 bases and J by 0 bases, leaving 7 bases between them. The CDR3 region is CASSSRFSNQPQHF. The DNA for the CDR3 is TGTGCCAGCAGTTCTCGTTTTAGCAATCAGCCCCAGCATTTT.

This rearrangement joins TRBV20-1 to TRBJ1-2; D not certain. The germline V gene has CDR1 DFQATT and CDR2 SNEGSKA (reference sequence). V was shortened by 0 bases and J by 8 bases, with 4 bases between the two germline ends. The CDR3 has 10 amino acids. Here the CDR3 reads CSARDDGYTF. DNA of the CDR3: TGCAGTGCTAGAGATGACGGCTACACCTTC.

To note about this clone: A far more abundant clone sits one base away, making this likely a read error. The chain joins TRBV30 to TRBJ2-1, with 10 bases that match TRBD2. Trimming removed 8 bases from V and 3 bases from J; junction bases left unmatched: 4. Germline V gene lookup returns CDR1 GTSNPN and CDR2 SVGIG (reference sequence). The CDR3 loop spans 13 amino acids. CDR3 in amino acids: CARTSGDYNEQFF. CDR3 in DNA: TGTGCCCGTACTAGCGGGGACTACAATGAGCAGTTCTTC.

This chain links TRBV5-1 with TRBJ2-4; possible D gene TRBD1, 5 bases. CDR1 and CDR2 (germline): SGHRS, YFSETQ. The CDR3 has 15 amino acids. The V gene lost 3 bases and the J gene lost 1 base, with 11 bases spanning the gap. CDR3 residues: CASSSYQGAKNIQYF. Here the CDR3 DNA reads TGCGCCAGCAGCTCATACCAGGGTGCCAAAAACATTCAGTACTTC. The full variable domain, in which reference TRBV5-1 and TRBJ2-4 provide the parts outside the CDR3, is KAGVTQTPRYLIKTRGQQVTLSCSPISGHRSVSWYQQTPGQGLQFLFEYFSETQRNKGNFPGRFSGRQFSNSRSEMNVSTLELGDSALYLCASSSYQGAKNIQYFGAGTRLSVL.

The chain has TRBV7-2 and TRBJ1-1; tentative D call: TRBD1 (5 bases). Germline V gene sequence: CDR1 SGHTA, CDR2 FQGNSA. The CDR3 contains 15 residues. Deletions cut 4 bases from V and 4 bases from J, with 16 bases between. The CDR3 spells CASSSFGGWATEAFF. CDR3 nucleotide sequence: TGTGCCAGCAGCTCCTTCGGGGGGTGGGCCACTGAAGCTTTCTTT.